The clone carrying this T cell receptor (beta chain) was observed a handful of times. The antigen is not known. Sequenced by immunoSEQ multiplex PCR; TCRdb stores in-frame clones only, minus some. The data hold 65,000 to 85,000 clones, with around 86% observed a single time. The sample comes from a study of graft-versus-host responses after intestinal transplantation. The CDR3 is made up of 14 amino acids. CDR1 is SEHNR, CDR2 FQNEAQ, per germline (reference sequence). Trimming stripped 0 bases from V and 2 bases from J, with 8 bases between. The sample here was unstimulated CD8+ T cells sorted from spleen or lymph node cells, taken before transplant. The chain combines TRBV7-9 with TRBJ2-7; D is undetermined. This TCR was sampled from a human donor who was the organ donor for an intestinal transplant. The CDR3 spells CASSLAVFPYEQYF. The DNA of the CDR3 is TGTGCCAGCAGCTTAGCGGTATTTCCCTACGAGCAGTACTTC.